The 6 T cell receptor beta chains below come from one sample, sequenced in a study of OX40 agonist ivuxolimab in advanced cancers. Only in-frame clones appear in the TCRdb table, and some are missing; sequencing was by immunoSEQ multiplex PCR. The sample shows 77,000 or so clones, approximately 95% of them seen only once. Sequencing was performed on CD4+ or CD8+ T cells sorted from blood, taken in a trial of the OX40 agonist ivuxolimab. The receptors were gathered from an adult with an advanced solid tumor such as melanoma, head and neck, liver or kidney cancer.

This clone was detected only once. CDR3 sequence reads: CATQDSHGGNQPQHF. CDR3 coding DNA: TGTGCCACCCAGGACAGCCACGGGGGCAATCAGCCCCAGCATTTT. V usage is TRBV19 and J usage is TRBJ1-5, with a weak D call TRBD1 (6 bases). Trimming removed 10 bases from V and 2 bases from J, with 18 bases in between. This CDR3 contains 15 residues. CDR1 LNHDA and CDR2 SQIVND come from the germline V gene (reference sequence).

The V gene is TRBV21-1, the J gene TRBJ2-4; TRBD1 is the table's D call, not checked against the DNA. TRBV21-1 is deemed a pseudogene. CDR3 length: 18 residues. The CDR3 loop reads CASSKEFRGGAAKNIQYF. In DNA form, the CDR3 reads TGTGCCAGCAGCAAAGAGTTTAGAGGGGGCGCGGCCAAAAACATTCAGTACTTC.

This chain links TRBV4-1 with TRBJ2-1, with TRBD2 matching 13 bases. The CDR3 sequence is 17 residues long. J lost 4 bases, V lost 1 base, and 4 bases had no gene match. The V gene's germline CDR1 is MGHRA and CDR2 YSYEKL. This CDR3 reads CASSQAQTSGGYNEQFF. CDR3 bases: TGCGCCAGCAGCCAAGCCCAGACTAGCGGGGGGTACAATGAGCAGTTCTTC.

Only one count was recorded for this clone. This chain connects TRBV27 to TRBJ2-5; D possibly corresponds to TRBD2 (5 bases). Deletions cut 3 bases from V and 4 bases from J, with 15 bases between. The germline V gene has CDR1 MNHEY and CDR2 SMNVEV (reference sequence). The CDR3 covers 15 residues. CDR3 in amino acids: CASSFLARPGETQYF. In DNA, the CDR3 is TGTGCCAGCAGTTTCCTAGCCCGTCCGGGAGAGACCCAGTACTTC.

V gene TRBV28 combines with J gene TRBJ2-5; D is unclear. Germline V gene sequence: CDR1 MDHEN, CDR2 SYDVKM. The CDR3 sequence is 13 residues long. Trimming left V 6 bases short and J 2 bases short, with 10 bases between. The CDR3 loop is CASRHQIQETQYF. The CDR3 nucleotides read TGTGCCAGCAGGCATCAGATTCAAGAGACCCAGTACTTC.

This clone was detected once. V usage is TRBV2 and J usage is TRBJ2-1; D is possibly TRBD1 or TRBD2 (6 bases each). V was clipped by 4 bases and J by 7 bases, with 17 bases between them. This CDR3 has 15 amino acids. Germline assignment: CDR1 SNHLY and CDR2 FYNNEI. Here the CDR3 reads CASSAPPGAVNEQFF. The CDR3, as DNA: TGTGCCAGCAGTGCTCCCCCGGGGGCGGTAAATGAGCAGTTCTTC.